This entry is about one T cell receptor beta chain. Assay: immunoSEQ multiplex PCR; the TCRdb copy retains only in-frame clones and omits some. The sample includes over 100,000 clones, approximately 90% of them seen just once. CDR1 SGHTA and CDR2 FQGTGA come from the germline V gene. The CDR3 extends over 16 amino acids. Trimming took 3 bases from V and 2 from J, leaving 15 bases between them. This sample is part of a study of T cell responses to AZD1222 COVID-19 vaccine. Here the sequenced sample was peripheral blood, taken on day 0 of AZD1222 vaccination. This TCR was sampled from an adult in good health. This sequence joins TRBV7-3 and TRBJ2-3; D unclear. The CDR3 nucleotides are TGTGCCAGCAGCTTGGGCAGCCAGACCATCACAGATACGCAGTATTTT. Amino acid sequence: CASSLGSQTITDTQYF.